These 14 T cell receptor beta chains originate from one sample sequenced in a study of blood T cell repertoires in COVID-19. Clones were sequenced by immunoSEQ multiplex PCR, and TCRdb holds only the in-frame ones, with some missing. Of roughly 210,000 clones in the sample, roughly 84% were seen once. The sample comprised PBMCs or T cells enriched from blood (not recorded which). Every receptor here comes from a man aged 30 to 45 in a cohort exposed to, infected with or recovered from COVID-19 (not recorded which).

CDR3 sequence reads: CASSLQGATNEKLFF. The CDR3 nucleotides read TGTGCCAGCAGCTTACAGGGGGCGACTAATGAAAAACTGTTTTTT. V usage is TRBV7-9 and J usage is TRBJ1-4, with 8 bases aligning to TRBD1. Germline assignment: CDR1 SEHNR and CDR2 FQNEAQ (reference sequence). J lost 2 bases, V lost 2 bases, and 1 base had no gene match. The CDR3 has 15 amino acids.

Written as DNA, the CDR3 is TGTGCCAGCAGTAAACAGACAGGGCCCGACGAGCAGTACTTC. Amino acids: CASSKQTGPDEQYF. The chain joins TRBV27 to TRBJ2-7, with 7 nucleotides matching TRBD1. V was clipped by 5 bases and J by 5 bases; unmatched bases: 9. Germline V gene lookup returns CDR1 MNHEY and CDR2 SMNVEV (reference sequence). The CDR3 is 14 amino acids.

The chain is built from TRBV19 and TRBJ1-4, with D perhaps matching TRBD1 (6 bases). Between the trimmed V and J ends, which lost 4 bases and 3 bases, there was a span of 12 bases. The CDR3 is 15 residues long. Germline V lookup: CDR1 LNHDA, CDR2 SQIVND (reference sequence). The CDR3 loop is CASSSTGPANEKLFF. The DNA for the CDR3 is TGTGCCAGTAGTAGCACAGGGCCAGCTAATGAAAAACTGTTTTTT.

This sequence joins TRBV5-4 and TRBJ1-2, with D possibly TRBD1 on 6 matching bases. This CDR3 spans 14 amino acids. Trimming left V 7 bases short and J 6 bases short, with 19 bases between. The V gene's germline CDR1 is SGHNT and CDR2 YYREEE (reference sequence). In DNA, the CDR3 is TGTGCCAGCCAGAGACAGGACTTGACGGATGGCTACACCTTC. Translated, it gives CASQRQDLTDGYTF.

This chain uses TRBV4-3 with TRBJ2-7, with 14 bases that match TRBD2. Germline V CDR1 and CDR2: LGHNA, YSLEER. Trimming removed 1 base from V and 4 bases from J; junction bases left unmatched: 6. CDR3 length: 17 amino acids. The CDR3 is CASSQGRLAGGFYEQYF. The CDR3 DNA sequence: TGCGCCAGCAGCCAAGGCCGACTAGCGGGAGGGTTTTACGAGCAGTACTTC.

This clone has just a few counts. CDR3 nucleotide sequence: TGTGCCAGCAGTTTTAGAGCAGGGCCTGGAAACACCATATATTTT. This translates into CASSFRAGPGNTIYF. V is TRBV28 and J is TRBJ1-3, with TRBD1 as a possible D gene (5 bases). V was shortened by 3 bases and J by 2 bases, with 11 bases between the two germline ends. The CDR3 consists of 15 residues. Germline V CDR1 and CDR2: MDHEN, SYDVKM. Full variable domain (remainder filled in from reference TRBV28 and TRBJ1-3): DVKVTQSSRYLVKRTGEKVFLECVQDMDHENMFWYRQDPGLGLRLIYFSYDVKMKEKGDIPEGYSVSREKKERFSLILESASTNQTSMYLCASSFRAGPGNTIYFGEGSWLTVV.

Notes on this clone: The sample holds other DNA sequences that translate to the same CDR3. The CDR3 bases are TGTGCCAGCAGTTTCGCGGGCAATCAGCCCCAGCATTTT. It codes for CASSFAGNQPQHF. The chain combines TRBV27 with TRBJ1-5; D is unresolved. Germline V gene lookup returns CDR1 MNHEY and CDR2 SMNVEV (reference sequence). The CDR3 extends over 13 amino acids. V lost 3 bases and J lost 2, with 5 bases in between.

This clone was seen a single time. The chain has TRBV6-2 or TRBV6-3 and TRBJ2-7; the D gene is possibly TRBD2 (6 bases). The germline V gene encodes CDR1 MNHEY and CDR2 SVGEGT. The CDR3 loop spans 12 amino acids. Trimming left V 6 bases short and J 6 bases short, with 12 bases between. The CDR3, as DNA: TGTGCCAGCAGCCACCTAGCGACCGAGCAGTACTTC. This translates into CASSHLATEQYF.

The chain recombines TRBV4-2 with TRBJ2-1; 11 nucleotides agree with TRBD2. CDR3 length: 17 residues. Germline CDR1 is LGHNA and CDR2 is YNFKEQ. Trimming removed 0 bases from V and 5 bases from J; junction bases left unmatched: 6. As DNA, the CDR3 is TGTGCCAGCAGCCAAGATCAGGGACTAGCGGTGGACAATGAGCAGTTCTTC. Encoded protein: CASSQDQGLAVDNEQFF.

This rearrangement joins TRBV12-3 or TRBV12-4 to TRBJ1-1; TRBD1 might be the D (6 bases). The CDR3 contains 11 residues. V was pared by 7 bases and J by 11 bases, with 14 bases between. The CDR3 region is CASISGVGAFF. The CDR3 DNA follows: TGTGCCAGCATCTCAGGGGTTGGGGCTTTCTTT.

The chain has TRBV14 and TRBJ2-7, with D possibly matching TRBD2 (6 bases). The CDR3 extends over 13 amino acids. V was cut by 0 bases and J by 6 bases, with 9 bases left in between. Germline V gene data show CDR1 as SGHDN and CDR2 as FVKESK. The CDR3 spells CASSQELASEQYF. CDR3 nucleotides: TGTGCCAGCAGCCAAGAACTAGCCTCCGAGCAGTACTTC.

The V and J genes are TRBV6-6 and TRBJ2-3; 7 bases map to TRBD1. CDR1 and CDR2 (germline): MNHNY, SVGAGI (reference sequence). V shed 0 bases, J shed 6 bases, and the junction held 6 bases outside the gene matches. CDR3 size: 15 residues. DNA for the CDR3: TGTGCCAGCAGTTACTCTAAGGGGGCACGGGATACGCAGTATTTT. Translated, it gives CASSYSKGARDTQYF.

V and J are TRBV19 and TRBJ1-1; 7 bases are a match to TRBD1. The CDR3 runs 14 residues. The junction had 6 bases not matched to a gene; V was cut back by 6 bases and J by 2 bases. Germline V gene sequence: CDR1 LNHDA, CDR2 SQIVND (reference sequence). CDR3 coding DNA: TGTGCCAGTAGGACGAGACAGGGAAACACTGAAGCTTTCTTT. It yields the protein CASRTRQGNTEAFF.

The rearrangement links TRBV6-5 to TRBJ2-7; weak D call: TRBD2 (6 bases). Germline V gives CDR1 MNHEY, CDR2 SVGAGI. The V end was cut by 7 bases, the J end by 1 base, with 8 bases between. This CDR3 contains 12 residues. The chain's CDR3 is CASTGVSYEQYF. The CDR3 bases are TGTGCCAGCACGGGAGTATCCTACGAGCAGTACTTC.